The 20 T cell receptor beta chains reported below all come from one sample, sequenced in a study of T cells in localized non-small cell lung cancer (dated by TCRdb to the early 2020s). Library method: the immunoSEQ multiplex PCR assay. Here the immuneACCESS table is served through TCRdb, limited to in-frame sequences with V and J called. Missing clones are a known gap in these copies; in checked studies unresolved V genes cover under half, and the rest lacks a known reason. This sample holds over a thousand clones; approximately 30% were observed only once. The biggest ten clones account for about 12% of the sample. This specimen consisted of lung tumor tissue, obtained before any cancer treatment. The receptors shown here come from a male donor older than 55 with stage I squamous cell lung carcinoma.

This clone showed up just a few times. This rearrangement joins TRBV11-3 to TRBJ2-7, with TRBD1 matching over 10 bases. The V gene end was trimmed by 5 bases and the J gene end by 0 bases; junction bases not matched to a gene: 13. CDR1 is SGHNT, CDR2 YENEEA, per germline. The CDR3 has 18 amino acids. As DNA, the CDR3 is TGTGCCAGCAGCCCCGGGACAGGGGCCCTACGGGGCTCCTACGAGCAGTACTTC. Amino acid sequence: CASSPGTGALRGSYEQYF.

The V call is TRBV30, the J call TRBJ2-7; 7 bases line up with TRBD2. V trimming: 3 bases; J trimming: 3 bases; junction bases outside the gene matches: 5. This CDR3 has 13 residues. Per the germline V gene, CDR1 is GTSNPN and CDR2 is SVGIG (reference sequence). The CDR3 spells CAWRFSGNYEQYF. The DNA for the CDR3 is TGTGCCTGGAGGTTCAGCGGGAACTACGAGCAGTACTTC.

J is TRBJ2-7 and V is TRBV30; 7 nucleotides agree with TRBD1. The CDR3 is made up of 12 amino acids. J was trimmed by 0 bases and V by 5 bases; bases with no gene match: 1. Germline-derived CDR1 and CDR2 are GTSNPN and SVGIG (reference sequence). The CDR3 sequence: CAWEGASYEQYF. For the CDR3, the DNA is TGTGCCTGGGAGGGGGCCTCCTACGAGCAGTACTTC.

The chain combines TRBV28 with TRBJ2-7; D is ambiguous. Looked up from germline, CDR1 is MDHEN and CDR2 is SYDVKM. With 2 bases removed from V and 2 bases from J, the gap between germline ends came to 4 bases. The CDR3 has 12 amino acids. The CDR3 spells CASSLSPYEQYF. The CDR3 DNA is TGTGCCAGCAGTTTAAGTCCCTACGAGCAGTACTTC. The full variable domain, completed using reference TRBV28 and TRBJ2-7, is DVKVTQSSRYLVKRTGEKVFLECVQDMDHENMFWYRQDPGLGLRLIYFSYDVKMKEKGDIPEGYSVSREKKERFSLILESASTNQTSMYLCASSLSPYEQYFGPGTRLTVT.

The V call is TRBV30, the J call TRBJ1-1, with no clear D. The germline V gene has CDR1 GTSNPN and CDR2 SVGIG (reference sequence). This CDR3 comprises 13 residues. The V end was cut by 1 base, the J end by 1 base, with 7 bases between. Written as DNA, the CDR3 is TGTGCCTGGAGTGAGGCACAGAACACTGAAGCTTTCTTT. It is translated as CAWSEAQNTEAFF.

The chain joins TRBV7-2 to TRBJ1-1; no clear D. CDR3 length: 13 amino acids. Germline lookup yields CDR1 SGHTA and CDR2 FQGNSA. V dropped 0 bases and J dropped 6 bases, with 8 bases sitting between them. The CDR3 protein is CASSLAGISEAFF. Written as DNA, the CDR3 is TGTGCCAGCAGCTTAGCCGGAATCTCTGAAGCTTTCTTT.

V and J are TRBV28 and TRBJ1-5; D is undetermined. There are 12 residues in the CDR3. V was trimmed by 2 bases and J by 9 bases, leaving 8 bases between them. Germline assignment: CDR1 MDHEN and CDR2 SYDVKM. The chain's CDR3 is CASSLPRGPQHF. Here the CDR3 DNA reads TGTGCCAGCAGTTTACCCCGAGGGCCCCAGCATTTT.

This clone came up a few times. The chain has TRBV11-3 and TRBJ1-1, with 7 bases aligning to TRBD1. The CDR3 has 14 residues. Per the germline V gene, CDR1 is SGHNT and CDR2 is YENEEA. V lost 5 bases and J lost 3; bases outside the gene matches: 6. The CDR3 protein is CASSRRGRDTEAFF. CDR3 DNA sequence: TGTGCCAGCAGCCGTAGGGGGCGAGACACTGAAGCTTTCTTT.

V gene TRBV10-2 combines with J gene TRBJ2-7, with 12 bases fitting TRBD2. Per the germline V gene, CDR1 is WSHSY and CDR2 is SAAADI. The V segment lost 5 bases and the J segment 7 bases; nucleotides outside the gene matches: 3. The CDR3 has 13 amino acids. This chain's CDR3 is CASSPSGRDEQYF. For the CDR3, the DNA is TGCGCCAGCAGTCCTAGCGGGAGGGATGAGCAGTACTTC.

CDR3 region: CASSVIPSSYEQYF. The CDR3 coding sequence is TGTGCCAGCAGCGTAATCCCGAGCTCCTACGAGCAGTACTTC. V and J are TRBV9 and TRBJ2-7, with D unresolved. The CDR3 contains 14 residues. Trimming removed 1 base at V and 0 bases at J, with 8 bases between. Germline loops: CDR1 SGDLS, CDR2 YYNGEE.

The rearrangement links TRBV19 to TRBJ2-7; no firm D call. Germline V gives CDR1 LNHDA, CDR2 SQIVND (reference sequence). The V end was cut by 5 bases, the J end by 1 base, with 15 bases between. The length of the CDR3 is 15 residues. The CDR3 loop is CASSPPGLQSYEQYF. The CDR3 DNA follows: TGTGCCAGTAGTCCACCCGGGCTACAATCCTACGAGCAGTACTTC.

This chain links TRBV11-3 with TRBJ2-1; possibly TRBD2 for D (5 bases). CDR1 SGHNT and CDR2 YENEEA come from the germline V gene. The CDR3 spans 16 residues. Trimming shortened V by 5 bases and J by 4 bases, and 18 bases separated the two germline ends. The CDR3 region is CASSPGISKYYNEQFF. CDR3 DNA sequence: TGTGCCAGCAGCCCCGGGATATCGAAGTATTACAATGAGCAGTTCTTC.

This clone is classed as medium-sized. The chain links TRBV6-8 to TRBJ2-6, with 7 bases fitting TRBD2. The germline V gene encodes CDR1 MNHGY and CDR2 SAAAGT. The CDR3 length is 15 residues. V was clipped by 6 bases and J by 2 bases; unmatched bases: 4. Here the CDR3 reads CASSLREPGANVLTF. The CDR3 DNA sequence: TGTGCCAGCAGCCTGCGGGAGCCTGGGGCCAACGTCCTGACTTTC.

The chain couples TRBV29-1 to TRBJ2-7, with D possibly TRBD1 on 7 matching bases. The ends were cut back, 4 bases at V and 4 bases at J, with 17 bases in the middle. The germline V gene has CDR1 SQVTM and CDR2 ANQGSEA. CDR3 length equals 14 residues. The CDR3 DNA follows: TGCAGCGTTGGAGGGAGGACAGGCTTATACGAGCAGTACTTC. This translates into CSVGGRTGLYEQYF.

This clone appeared a few times. This chain joins TRBV5-1 and TRBJ1-1; maybe TRBD1 (5 bases). This CDR3 has 15 residues. The germline V and J ends were trimmed by 0 bases and 0 bases, with 9 bases remaining between them. Germline assignment: CDR1 SGHRS and CDR2 YFSETQ. CDR3: CASSLGTGMNTEAFF. CDR3 coding DNA: TGCGCCAGCAGCTTGGGTACAGGCATGAACACTGAAGCTTTCTTT.

In its sample, this clone was seen a few times. This chain connects TRBV14 to TRBJ1-4; the D gene is possibly TRBD1 (5 bases). This CDR3 has 16 residues. The V gene lost 0 bases and the J gene lost 8 bases, with 16 bases spanning the gap. In germline, CDR1 is SGHDN, CDR2 FVKESK. The CDR3 protein is CASSQERRGPDEKLFF. CDR3 nucleotides: TGTGCCAGCAGCCAAGAACGAAGGGGTCCTGACGAAAAACTGTTTTTT. Filled out from reference TRBV14 and TRBJ1-4, the complete variable domain reads EAGVTQFPSHSVIEKGQTVTLRCDPISGHDNLYWYRRVMGKEIKFLLHFVKESKQDESGMPNNRFLAERTGGTYSTLKVQPAELEDSGVYFCASSQERRGPDEKLFFGSGTQLSVL.

Worth noting for this clone: The sample has other DNA sequences that encode this CDR3 too. This chain connects TRBV28 to TRBJ1-5; no clear D. Looked up from germline, CDR1 is MDHEN and CDR2 is SYDVKM. The CDR3 totals 15 residues. Trimming removed 2 bases at V and 2 bases at J, with 10 bases between. Written as DNA, the CDR3 is TGTGCCAGCAGTTTAAGTCTGGCGGGCAATCAGCCCCAGCATTTT. This encodes CASSLSLAGNQPQHF.

This clone was seen a handful of times. The DNA of the CDR3 is TGTGCCAGCAGCATTGGGGGCAGTTCCTACGAGCAGTACTTC. Protein sequence: CASSIGGSSYEQYF. The chain employs TRBV9 and TRBJ2-7; D may be TRBD1 (6 bases). V lost 4 bases and J lost 1, with 12 bases in between. Germline-derived CDR1 and CDR2 are SGDLS and YYNGEE. This CDR3 comprises 14 residues.

V gene TRBV14 combines with J gene TRBJ1-1; D is undetermined. CDR1 is SGHDN and CDR2 is FVKESK in the germline V gene. The CDR3 has 15 residues. V shed 4 bases and J shed 3 bases, with 15 bases lying between them. As DNA, the CDR3 is TGTGCCAGCAGCCCGCTTACTCACAGTGACACTGAAGCTTTCTTT. Protein: CASSPLTHSDTEAFF.

The chain carries TRBV9 and TRBJ2-1; 8 nucleotides align to TRBD1. This CDR3 is built from 15 residues. In germline, CDR1 is SGDLS, CDR2 YYNGEE. The V and J ends lost 5 bases and 3 bases, in that order; junction bases with no gene match: 7. CDR3 loop: CASSQQGVGYNEQFF. CDR3 sequence (DNA): TGTGCCAGCAGTCAACAGGGGGTCGGCTACAATGAGCAGTTCTTC.